These 17 T cell receptor beta chains came from one sample sequenced in a study of T cell repertoires in cytomegalovirus infection (dated by TCRdb to about 2019). Data came from an Illumina HiSeq 1500. TCRdb redid the processing of the public reads, applying fastp at Q25 and MiXCR, and retained in-frame beta chains. Rows are unified per CDR3 protein, each entry keeping the most common DNA and genes. For this sample the table gives about 740,000 distinct CDR3 sequences, of which 35% were detected only once. In total, the top ten clones hold around 2.8% of the sample. The sequencing input was PBMCs. The receptors were sampled from a human donor in good health (CMV status not recorded). Some clones in this sample may be carry-over from other donors' samples.

This clonotype came up a few times. This chain joins TRBV12-3 or TRBV12-4 and TRBJ1-1, with TRBD1 matching over 8 bases. The CDR3 consists of 12 residues. V trimming: 4 bases; J trimming: 10 bases; junction bases outside the gene matches: 5. CDR3 coding DNA: TGTGCCAGCAGTTCCTCGGACAGGGCAGCTTTCTTT. The encoded protein is CASSSSDRAAFF.

This chain joins TRBV6-5 and TRBJ2-2, with 12 positions matching TRBD1. Germline loops: CDR1 MNHEY, CDR2 SVGAGI. The V segment lost 11 bases and the J segment 7 bases; nucleotides outside the gene matches: 11. There are 15 residues in the CDR3. CDR3: CAPSPGQGANGELFF. DNA for the CDR3: TGTGCCCCTTCTCCGGGACAGGGGGCGAACGGGGAGCTGTTTTTT.

The CDR3 DNA reads TGTGCCAGTAGTATCTCCGGGACTAGCGGGAGCTGTTACTTC. This gives the protein CASSISGTSGSCYF. The genes are TRBV19 and TRBJ2-5, with 14 nucleotides matching TRBD2. V dropped 3 bases and J dropped 14; count of bases not matched to a gene: 8. The CDR3 is 14 residues long. Germline assignment: CDR1 LNHDA and CDR2 SQIVND (reference sequence).

This clonotype came up once. Its ends do not fully match the called genes, so a read error is possible. J is TRBJ2-2 and V is TRBV6-2 or TRBV6-3; 7 positions agree with TRBD1. Germline-derived CDR1 and CDR2 are MNHEY and SVGEGT. The CDR3 covers 16 residues. The CDR3, as DNA: TGTGCCAGCAGTCCATTTCCGGGACAGTACACCGGGGAGCTGGTTTTT. Protein sequence: CASSPFPGQYTGELVF.

To note about this clonotype: Mismatch with germline at one junction end may stem from a read error. The chain employs TRBV7-3 and TRBJ1-4; the match to TRBD1 covers 9 bases. The CDR3 totals 18 residues. Germline CDR1 and CDR2: SGHTA and FQGTGA. The chain's CDR3 is CASSSGTGRSHQYENLFF. CDR3 sequence (DNA): TGTGCCAGCAGCTCGGGGACAGGGCGAAGTCATCAGTATGAAAATCTGTTTTTT. Using reference TRBV7-3 and TRBJ1-4 for the parts outside the CDR3, the full variable domain is GAGVSQTPSNKVTEKGKYVELRCDPISGHTALYWYRQSLGQGPEFLIYFQGTGAADDSGLPNDRFFAVRPEGSVSTLKIQRTERGDSAVYLCASSSGTGRSHQYENLFFGSGTQLSVL.

This clonotype turned up a few times. The chain uses TRBV6-1 and TRBJ2-3; D may be TRBD1 (6 bases). The CDR3 length is 18 residues. Germline-derived CDR1 and CDR2 are MNHNS and SASEGT. V was clipped by 3 bases and J by 2 bases, with 21 bases between them. The CDR3 bases are TGTGCCAGCAGTGAGCGCATCCTCCGGACAGTTAACACAGATACGCAGTATTTT. Translating it yields CASSERILRTVNTDTQYF.

This clonotype was detected only a few times. The chain is built from TRBV25-1 and TRBJ1-1; 9 nucleotides align to TRBD1. This CDR3 is 13 amino acids long. Germline assignment: CDR1 MGHDK and CDR2 SYGVNS. The trim removed 8 bases at V and 1 base at J, leaving 2 bases unmatched. In DNA, the CDR3 is TGTGCCAGCGTGGACAGGGGGAACACTGAAGCTTTCTTT. As protein: CASVDRGNTEAFF.

The chain links TRBV27 to TRBJ1-5; D is possibly TRBD1 (6 bases). Germline CDR1 reads MNHEY; CDR2 reads SMNVEV (reference sequence). The CDR3 totals 15 residues. V was pared by 2 bases and J by 5 bases, with 13 bases between. CDR3 DNA: TGTGCCAGCAGTTTACGGGGCGGGGGCCATCAGCCCCAGCATTTT. It translates to CASSLRGGGHQPQHF.

The rearrangement links TRBV27 to TRBJ2-2; a possible D gene is TRBD1 (5 bases). The CDR3 covers 16 residues. CDR1 is MNHEY, CDR2 SMNVEV, per germline (reference sequence). Trimming pared 6 bases from V and 3 bases from J, leaving 17 bases between. The chain's CDR3 is CASRHLGQKYTGELFF. In nucleotides, the CDR3 is TGTGCCAGCAGGCACTTGGGGCAGAAGTACACCGGGGAGCTGTTTTTT.

Note on this clonotype: This may stem from a read error, because a much larger clone lies one nucleotide away. A read error is likely, as this CDR3 ends without the conserved phenylalanine or tryptophan. This chain uses TRBV12-3 or TRBV12-4 with TRBJ2-1; possibly TRBD2 for D (7 bases). This CDR3 is built from 15 residues. Deletions cut 0 bases from V and 8 bases from J, with 14 bases between. This CDR3 is CASSLAGGRIYEQFC. The CDR3 DNA is TGTGCCAGCAGTTTAGCGGGGGGGCGAATCTATGAGCAGTTCTGC.

The rearrangement links TRBV19 to TRBJ1-1, with TRBD1 matching 7 bases. V lost 7 bases and J lost 1; bases outside the gene matches: 6. CDR3 length: 14 amino acids. CDR1 is LNHDA and CDR2 is SQIVND in the germline V gene (reference sequence). The CDR3 sequence: CASIADRANTEAFF. The CDR3, as DNA: TGTGCCAGTATTGCTGACAGGGCGAACACTGAAGCTTTCTTT.

The chain is built from TRBV19 and TRBJ2-1; 10 bases fit TRBD2. Germline CDR1 reads LNHDA; CDR2 reads SQIVND (reference sequence). The CDR3 is 19 amino acids. V was clipped by 1 base and J by 1 base; unmatched bases: 10. Written as DNA, the CDR3 is TGTGCCAGTAGTATAGGTCCTAGCGGGAGTCGGAGGTCCTACAATGAGCAGTTCTTC. Translated: CASSIGPSGSRRSYNEQFF.

The chain is built from TRBV20-1 and TRBJ2-2; D not certain. Germline V CDR1 and CDR2: DFQATT, SNEGSKA (reference sequence). The V end lost 0 bases, the J end lost 5 bases, and 13 bases lay between the germline ends. This CDR3 is 15 amino acids long. The CDR3 nucleotides read TGCAGTGCTAGAGAGGGCAGCCCACCTACCGGGGAGCTGTTTTTT. This translates into CSAREGSPPTGELFF.

This chain connects TRBV12-3 or TRBV12-4 to TRBJ1-5; D not certain. This CDR3 has 15 amino acids. V was clipped by 6 bases and J by 5 bases, with 17 bases between them. The CDR3 spells CASRTSRARDQPQHF. The DNA for the CDR3 is TGTGCCAGCAGGACCTCGAGGGCCAGAGATCAGCCCCAGCATTTT.

The chain recombines TRBV12-3 or TRBV12-4 with TRBJ1-6; D gene uncertain. V lost 2 bases to trimming and J lost 5 bases, with 4 bases between them. The CDR3 spans 13 residues. The CDR3 reads CASSLNDNSPLHF. The DNA of the CDR3 is TGTGCCAGCAGTTTAAACGATAATTCACCCCTCCACTTT.

Comments on this clonotype: One end of the junction is discordant with germline, which a read error may explain. This sequence joins TRBV20-1 and TRBJ2-7, with 10 positions matching TRBD2. The CDR3 runs 15 residues. From germline, CDR1 is DFQATT and CDR2 SNEGSKA (reference sequence). The CDR3 spells CSSRDRTSGSYEQYF. The DNA for the CDR3 is TGCAGTTCTAGAGATCGGACTAGCGGATCCTACGAGCAGTACTTC.

This clonotype occurred a few times. The J gene is TRBJ2-3, the V gene TRBV28, with a weak D call TRBD1 (5 bases). Germline CDR1 is MDHEN and CDR2 is SYDVKM. The CDR3 spans 15 residues. Between the trimmed V and J ends, which lost 6 bases and 2 bases, there was a span of 15 bases. The CDR3 loop is CASSRLGATTDTQYF. For the CDR3, the DNA is TGTGCCAGCAGCCGTCTAGGGGCCACCACAGATACGCAGTATTTT.